The source of this T cell receptor (beta chain) is a study of blood T cell repertoires in COVID-19. Original analysis: Researchers report that nucleated cell counts were estimated from reference gene primer amplification. Data came from immunoSEQ multiplex PCR; TCRdb stores just in-frame clones and leaves some out. V, J and clone size derive from that table, while D and trimming were established from the DNA sequence. The data contain some 12,000 clones, over 85% of them singletons. CDR3 length equals 13 residues. Germline V CDR1 and CDR2: SGHKS, YYEKEE (reference sequence). Trimming took 4 bases from V and 4 from J, leaving 9 bases between them.

The sequence derives from a man between 65 and 79 years old with active COVID-19. Sequenced input: peripheral blood. The gene calls are TRBV5-5 and TRBJ1-5; D may be TRBD1 (6 bases). This chain's CDR3 is CASSQDRNQPQHF. The DNA of the CDR3 is TGTGCCAGCAGCCAGGACAGAAATCAGCCCCAGCATTTT.